Listed here is a single TCR beta chain. CDR1 and CDR2 from the germline V gene are SGHVS and FQNEAQ. V lost 5 bases to trimming and J lost 2 bases, with 13 bases between them. CDR3 size: 15 residues. These data originate in a study of T cells in Graves' hyperthyroidism and ophthalmopathy. Amplified regions were TCR beta CDR3 sequences from RNA transcripts. The HTBI primer set was used in a first-round RT-PCR of the TCR CDR3. Each CDR3 protein gets one entry after TCRdb re-called the multiplex PCR reads with MiXCR. The profile shows 600,000 to 900,000 distinct CDR3 sequences, approximately 16% of them singletons.

The sequence was collected from a man aged 18 to 35 with Graves' hyperthyroidism. The sequencing sample was made of blood. This chain links TRBV7-8 with TRBJ1-3, with no clear D. DNA for the CDR3: TGTGCCAGCAGCCAAAGGCGGCTTCCTGGAAACACCATATATTTT. Protein: CASSQRRLPGNTIYF.